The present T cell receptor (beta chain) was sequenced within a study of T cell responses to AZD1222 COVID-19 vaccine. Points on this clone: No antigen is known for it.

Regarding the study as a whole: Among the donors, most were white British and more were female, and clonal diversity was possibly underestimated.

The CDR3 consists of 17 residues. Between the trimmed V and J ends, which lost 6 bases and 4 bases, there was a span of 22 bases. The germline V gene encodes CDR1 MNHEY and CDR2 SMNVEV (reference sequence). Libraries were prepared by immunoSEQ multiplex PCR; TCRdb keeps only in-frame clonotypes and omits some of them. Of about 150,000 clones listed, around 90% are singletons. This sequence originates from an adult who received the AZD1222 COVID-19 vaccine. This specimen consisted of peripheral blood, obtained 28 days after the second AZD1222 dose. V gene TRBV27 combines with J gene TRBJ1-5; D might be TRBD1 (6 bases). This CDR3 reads CASSENRDVWPNQPQHF. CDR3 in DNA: TGTGCCAGCAGCGAAAACAGGGATGTCTGGCCAAATCAGCCCCAGCATTTT.